The subject of this entry is one T cell receptor beta chain. The CDR3 covers 14 residues. Deletions cut 7 bases from V and 4 bases from J, with 14 bases between. Germline V gene sequence: CDR1 MNHNS, CDR2 SASEGT. Method: immunoSEQ multiplex PCR; TCRdb's copy keeps in-frame clones and lacks some. This sample yields 2 million to 3 million clones, of which 80% to 95% are seen a single time; approximately 0.37% belongs to the top ten. The source of the sample is a study of shared clonotypes between healthy human individuals. The gene calls are TRBV6-1 and TRBJ1-5, with D possibly matching TRBD1 (5 bases). This clonotype was obtained from a man aged 18 to 29 in good health. Some clones in this sample may be carry-over from other donors' samples. Sequencing was done on a sample of naive CD4+ T cells from PBMCs. Regarding subset: CD45RA+ positively selected. In nucleotides, the CDR3 is TGTGCCAGCACCACCACGGGGGTGAATCAGCCCCAGCATTTT. Its protein is CASTTTGVNQPQHF.